These T cell receptor beta chains were read from a single sample in a study of T-cell memory formation after mild COVID-19. TCRdb passed the 5' RACE reads through MiXCR, listing each CDR3 protein once. The repertoire has around 300,000 distinct CDR3 sequences, roughly 18% of them found once; the top ten carry 20% to 25%. The sequenced sample consisted of PBMCs or a T cell subset sorted from them (not recorded which). These receptors all stem from a young man who had mild COVID-19 (a few samples of this study predate the infection). Cell type and time point are not known. Each CDR3 is given with its conserved first and last residue. Each record gives: clone size, V gene, D gene, J gene, CDR3 DNA, CDR3 protein. D genes are given only for firm matches. Size values are once, few and many counts, or a class for expanded clones, and some rows have none.

NA	TRBV5-1	NA	TRBJ2-2	TGCGCCAGCAGCTTGGCAGGTCTTCCGAACACCGGGGAGCTGTTTTTT	CASSLAGLPNTGELFF
NA	TRBV15	NA	TRBJ2-2	TGTGCCACCAGCAGAGATCTTGGGTACACCGGGGAGCTGTTTTTT	CATSRDLGYTGELFF
NA	TRBV7-3	NA	TRBJ2-3	TGTGCCAGAAGCTTAACCGGCACAGATACGCAGTATTTT	CARSLTGTDTQYF
NA	TRBV2	NA	TRBJ2-1	TGTGCCAGACAGGGCCGTTTCTCCTACAATGAGCAGTTCTTC	CARQGRFSYNEQFF
few	TRBV6-2/TRBV6-3	TRBD2	TRBJ2-5	TGTGCCAGCAGTCTACTAGCGGGATCTTTAGAGACCCAGTACTTC	CASSLLAGSLETQYF
once	TRBV27	NA	TRBJ1-2	TGTGCCAGCATGGGGGTTAATGGCTACACCTTC	CASMGVNGYTF
NA	TRBV6-6	TRBD1	TRBJ2-4	TGTGCCAGCAGTCTGACAGGGGGCGAAAACATTCAGTACTTC	CASSLTGGENIQYF
few	TRBV7-6	TRBD1	TRBJ2-3	TGTGCCAGCAGCTCCTGGACAGGGGGCACAGATACGCAGTATTTT	CASSSWTGGTDTQYF
NA	TRBV5-1	NA	TRBJ2-3	TGCGCCAGCAGCCCTAGGGCCACACCAAGCACAGATACGCAGTATTTT	CASSPRATPSTDTQYF
few	TRBV7-2	NA	TRBJ1-6	TGTGCCAGCAGCTTAGAGCCGGGTTATTTGGCCCTCCACTTT	CASSLEPGYLALHF
few	TRBV12-3/TRBV12-4	NA	TRBJ2-3	TGTGCCAGCAGGTCGGTCAGCACAGATACGCAGTATTTT	CASRSVSTDTQYF
NA	TRBV7-2	TRBD2	TRBJ2-3	TGTGCCAGCAGCTTGTCGGCTAGCGGGGGGGCTGATACGCAGTATTTT	CASSLSASGGADTQYF
NA	TRBV5-5	NA	TRBJ2-5	TGTGCCAGCAGTCCGACTTCCGGGGTGCAAGAGACCCAGTACTTC	CASSPTSGVQETQYF
NA	TRBV21-1	NA	TRBJ2-2	TGTGCCAGCAGCAAACAACGACAGGGGCTAGCGGGGGCGGCGAGCGGAGGGGAGCTGTTTTTT	CASSKQRQGLAGAASGGELFF
few	TRBV7-2	NA	TRBJ2-6	TGTGCCAGCAGCTCCTACACCTCTGGGGCCAACGTCCTGACTTTC	CASSSYTSGANVLTF
few	TRBV12-3/TRBV12-4	NA	TRBJ1-2	TGTGCCAGCAGGGGGGGGGACTACACCTTC	CASRGGDYTF
many	TRBV7-6	TRBD2	TRBJ2-1	TGTGCCAGCAGCTTCGAACTAGCGGGGGACCACAATGAGCAGTTCTTC	CASSFELAGDHNEQFF
few	TRBV7-9	NA	TRBJ2-1	TGTGCCAGCAGCTTTGTGCCTGAGCAGTTCTTC	CASSFVPEQFF
NA	TRBV12-3/TRBV12-4	TRBD1	TRBJ2-1	TGTGCCAGCAGCCACGGACAGGGGAGGGAGCAGTTCTTC	CASSHGQGREQFF
few	TRBV7-2	NA	TRBJ2-5	TGTGCCAGCAGTTTCTATTTACTAGGTCTGGGCCAAGAGACCCAGTACTTC	CASSFYLLGLGQETQYF
few	TRBV19	TRBD2	TRBJ2-1	TGTGCCAGTAGTATAGGCGGGGGGGATTACAATGAGCAGTTCTTC	CASSIGGGDYNEQFF
NA	TRBV19	TRBD2	TRBJ2-1	TGTGCCAGTAGTATACTAGCGGGGCTTAACAATGAGCAGTTCTTC	CASSILAGLNNEQFF
once	TRBV20-1	TRBD2	TRBJ2-3	TGCAGTGCTAGAGATCCCCGGGGGGGCCGAGATACGCAGTATTTT	CSARDPRGGRDTQYF
few	TRBV6-1	NA	TRBJ1-1	TGTGCCAGCAGTGATGGCGGGGGAAGTAGGACTGAAGCTTTCTTT	CASSDGGGSRTEAFF
NA	TRBV15	TRBD2	TRBJ2-3	TGTGCCACCAGCTTGTTAGCGGGGGGCACAGATACGCAGTATTTT	CATSLLAGGTDTQYF
few	TRBV12-3/TRBV12-4	NA	TRBJ2-1	TGTGCCAGCAGTATCGGGAGTTACAATGAGCAGTTCTTC	CASSIGSYNEQFF
NA	TRBV5-1	TRBD1	TRBJ1-2	TGCGCCAGCAGCCCGGACAGGGCGTCCTACACCTTC	CASSPDRASYTF
few	TRBV12-3/TRBV12-4	NA	TRBJ1-2	TGTGCCAGCAGGGGATTCTATGGCTACACCTTC	CASRGFYGYTF
many	TRBV4-1	NA	TRBJ2-5	TGCGCCAGCAGCCAAGGGGGGGGCCGGGAAGAGACCCAGTACTTC	CASSQGGGREETQYF
NA	TRBV4-2	NA	TRBJ1-5	TGTGCCAGCAGCCAAGGGCCGGAGAATCAGCCCCAGCATTTT	CASSQGPENQPQHF
NA	TRBV27	TRBD2	TRBJ2-2	TGTGCCAGCAGTTTCTGGCTAGCGGGGGGCGGGAACACCGGGGAGCTGTTTTTT	CASSFWLAGGGNTGELFF
NA	TRBV12-3/TRBV12-4	TRBD2	TRBJ2-7	TGTGCCAGCAGTTTGAGGCGGGGGGCATCCGAGCAGTACTTC	CASSLRRGASEQYF
NA	TRBV4-1	TRBD2	TRBJ2-1	TGCGCCAGCGGATTAAGCGGGGGAGCGAACAATGAGCAGTTCTTC	CASGLSGGANNEQFF
many	TRBV7-3	NA	TRBJ1-1	TGTGCCACCGCCCGGACAGCGAACACTGAAGCTTTCTTT	CATARTANTEAFF
NA	TRBV20-1	NA	TRBJ2-7	TGCAGTGCTAAGGACGTACTGAGCTCCTACGAGCAGTACTTC	CSAKDVLSSYEQYF
many	TRBV7-3	NA	TRBJ2-2	TGTGCCAGCAGCTCTCAGGGTATCGGGGAGCTGTTTTTT	CASSSQGIGELFF
few	TRBV4-1	NA	TRBJ2-7	TGCGCCAGCAGCCAGGGGGGCGACTACGAGCAGTACTTC	CASSQGGDYEQYF
NA	TRBV7-2	NA	TRBJ2-2	TGTGCCAGCAGCCCCTCCAAAGGGGCGGTCACCGGGGAGCTGTTTTTT	CASSPSKGAVTGELFF
NA	TRBV6-5	TRBD1	TRBJ1-2	TGTGCCAGCAGTTACTCTGGACAGGGCAGACACGGCTACACCTTC	CASSYSGQGRHGYTF
few	TRBV6-6	NA	TRBJ2-5	TGTGCCAGCAGTTACCCGCACTCGTACCAAGAGACCCAGTACTTC	CASSYPHSYQETQYF
NA	TRBV20-1	TRBD1	TRBJ1-1	TGCAGTGCCCGACCTGGAGGGCAGGGGGCCTCTGAAGCTTTCTTT	CSARPGGQGASEAFF
few	TRBV27	NA	TRBJ1-4	TGTGCCAGCAGTTTATTGCCTCTTCGGAAGGGGAATGAAAAACTGTTTTTT	CASSLLPLRKGNEKLFF
few	TRBV19	NA	TRBJ1-2	TGTGCCAGTAGTAATCCATGGCGGGCCTATGGCTACACCTTC	CASSNPWRAYGYTF
NA	TRBV7-9	NA	TRBJ2-1	TGTGCCAGCAGCTTATCAGGTGCGGTTGAGCAGTTCTTC	CASSLSGAVEQFF
NA	TRBV7-9	NA	TRBJ2-5	TGTGCCAGCAGCTCGACACCTACCCCGAGAAGCGAGACCCAGTACTTC	CASSSTPTPRSETQYF
NA	TRBV6-5	NA	TRBJ1-2	TGTGCCAGCAGTTACTCTCGCGCCTCTTCCGGCTACACCTTC	CASSYSRASSGYTF
few	TRBV18	TRBD1	TRBJ1-1	TGTGCCAGCTCACAACCGACAGGGGGAATGGCCACTGAAGCTTTCTTT	CASSQPTGGMATEAFF
NA	TRBV7-3	NA	TRBJ2-5	TGTGCCAGCAGCCCTGGACCTAAAGAGACCCAGTACTTC	CASSPGPKETQYF
few	TRBV12-3/TRBV12-4	TRBD1	TRBJ1-4	TGTGCCAGCAGTCCACGGGACAGGGGAAGTGAAAAACTGTTTTTT	CASSPRDRGSEKLFF
many	TRBV5-1	TRBD2	TRBJ2-1	TGCGCCAGCGCAGGGACTAGCGGGATGGGTGAGCAGTTCTTC	CASAGTSGMGEQFF
NA	TRBV6-2/TRBV6-3	NA	TRBJ2-3	TGTGCCAGCAGTTATTTGGGTCTTGCTACGCAGTATTTT	CASSYLGLATQYF
few	TRBV6-2/TRBV6-3	NA	TRBJ2-5	TGTGCCAGCAGTTGGACTCTCCCGGCAGAGACCCAGTACTTC	CASSWTLPAETQYF
NA	TRBV7-9	NA	TRBJ1-1	TGTGCCAGTGGGGTGAGCGGCACTGAAGCTTTCTTT	CASGVSGTEAFF
NA	TRBV29-1	TRBD1	TRBJ1-4	TGCAGCGGGACAGGCCGTAATGAAAAACTGTTTTTT	CSGTGRNEKLFF
many	TRBV4-3	TRBD1	TRBJ2-1	TGCGCCAGCAGCCATGGGACAGCGTCCTACAATGAGCAGTTCTTC	CASSHGTASYNEQFF
NA	TRBV6-5	NA	TRBJ1-1	TGTGCCAGCAAACGGGGAGTCAACACTGAAGCTTTCTTT	CASKRGVNTEAFF
NA	TRBV12-3/TRBV12-4	TRBD2	TRBJ2-1	TGTGCCAGCAGCATGTGGGATGGCGGGAGCCAAGGGCAGTTCTTC	CASSMWDGGSQGQFF
few	TRBV6-1	NA	TRBJ2-5	TGTGCCAGCAGTGGAAGCGGGCAAGAGACCCAGTACTTC	CASSGSGQETQYF
NA	TRBV27	NA	TRBJ1-2	TGTGCATCGAGGGGCTGGGGGACCAACTATGGCTACACCTTC	CASRGWGTNYGYTF